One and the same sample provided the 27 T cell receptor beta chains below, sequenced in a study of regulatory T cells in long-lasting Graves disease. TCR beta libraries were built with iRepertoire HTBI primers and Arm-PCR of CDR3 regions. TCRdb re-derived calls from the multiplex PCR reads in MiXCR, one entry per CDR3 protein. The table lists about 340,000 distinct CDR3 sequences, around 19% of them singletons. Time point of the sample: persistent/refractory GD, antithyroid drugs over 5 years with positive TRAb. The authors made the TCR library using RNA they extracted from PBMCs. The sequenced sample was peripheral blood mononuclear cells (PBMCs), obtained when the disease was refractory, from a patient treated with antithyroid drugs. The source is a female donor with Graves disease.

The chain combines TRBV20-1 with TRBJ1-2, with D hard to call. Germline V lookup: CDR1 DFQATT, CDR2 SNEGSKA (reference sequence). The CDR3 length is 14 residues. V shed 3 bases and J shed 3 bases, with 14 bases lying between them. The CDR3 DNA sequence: TGCAGTGCTAGGGGTCGCGGGGAGGACTATGGCTACACCTTC. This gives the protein CSARGRGEDYGYTF.

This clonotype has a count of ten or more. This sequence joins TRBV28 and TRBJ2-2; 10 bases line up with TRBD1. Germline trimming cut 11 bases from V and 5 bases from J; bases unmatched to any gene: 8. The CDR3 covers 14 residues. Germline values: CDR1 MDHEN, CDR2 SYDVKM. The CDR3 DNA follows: TGTGCCGGGAAGACAGGGGGCGCAACCGGGGAGCTGTTTTTT. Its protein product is CAGKTGGATGELFF.

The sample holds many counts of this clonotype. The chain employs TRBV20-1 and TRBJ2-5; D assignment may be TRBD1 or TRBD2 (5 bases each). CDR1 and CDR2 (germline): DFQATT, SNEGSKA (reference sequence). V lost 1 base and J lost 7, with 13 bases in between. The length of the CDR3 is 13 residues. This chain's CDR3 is CSARGDVSGTQYF. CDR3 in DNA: TGCAGTGCTAGAGGGGACGTCTCGGGGACCCAGTACTTC.

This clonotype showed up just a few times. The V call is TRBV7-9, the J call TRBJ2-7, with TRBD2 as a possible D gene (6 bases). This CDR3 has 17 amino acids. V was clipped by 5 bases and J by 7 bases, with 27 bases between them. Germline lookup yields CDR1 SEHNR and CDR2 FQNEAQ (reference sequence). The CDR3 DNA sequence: TGTGCCAGCAGCCTAGTGGGGAGTGGGCTAGCGACCCGGGAGCAGTACTTC. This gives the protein CASSLVGSGLATREQYF.

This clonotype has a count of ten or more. CDR3 nucleotide sequence: TGTGCCAGCAGCTTAGGATACGTTAAGTCCGCCCGCCCCGGCGAGCAGTACTTC. Protein sequence: CASSLGYVKSARPGEQYF. This chain joins TRBV7-9 and TRBJ2-7; no definite D call. Germline V lookup: CDR1 SEHNR, CDR2 FQNEAQ (reference sequence). V gave up 1 base and J gave up 6 bases, with 25 bases separating them. The CDR3 contains 18 residues.

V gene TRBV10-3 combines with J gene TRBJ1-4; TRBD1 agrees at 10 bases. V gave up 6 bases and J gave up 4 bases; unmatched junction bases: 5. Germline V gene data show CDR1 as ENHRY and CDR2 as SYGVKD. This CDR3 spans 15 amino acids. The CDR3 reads CAISPGQGLNEKLFF. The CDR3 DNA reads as TGTGCCATCAGCCCGGGACAGGGGCTTAATGAAAAACTGTTTTTT.

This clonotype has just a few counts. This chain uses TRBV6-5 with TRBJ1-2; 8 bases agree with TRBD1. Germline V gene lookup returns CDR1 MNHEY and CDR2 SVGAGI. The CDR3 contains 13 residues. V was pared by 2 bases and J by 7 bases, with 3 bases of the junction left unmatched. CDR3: CASSYGTGRGYTF. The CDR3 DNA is TGTGCCAGCAGTTACGGGACAGGACGTGGCTACACCTTC.

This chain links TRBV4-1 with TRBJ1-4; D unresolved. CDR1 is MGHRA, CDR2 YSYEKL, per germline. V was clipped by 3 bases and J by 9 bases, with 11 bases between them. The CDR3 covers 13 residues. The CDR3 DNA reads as TGCGCCAGCAGCCAGGTGGGCTCGAAAAAACTGTTTTTT. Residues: CASSQVGSKKLFF.

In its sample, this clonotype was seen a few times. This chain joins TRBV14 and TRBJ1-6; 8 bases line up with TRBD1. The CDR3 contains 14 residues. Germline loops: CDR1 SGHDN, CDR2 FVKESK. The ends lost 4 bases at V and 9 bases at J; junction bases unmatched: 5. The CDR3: CASSLSGGTSPLHF. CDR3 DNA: TGTGCCAGCAGCCTTTCAGGGGGCACTTCACCCCTCCACTTT.

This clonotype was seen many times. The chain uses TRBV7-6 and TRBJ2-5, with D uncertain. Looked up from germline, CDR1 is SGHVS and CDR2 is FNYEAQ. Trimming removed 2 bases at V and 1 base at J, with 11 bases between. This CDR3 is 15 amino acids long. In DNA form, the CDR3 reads TGTGCCAGCAGCTTAAGTCACGGGTCCCAAGAGACCCAGTACTTC. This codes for CASSLSHGSQETQYF.

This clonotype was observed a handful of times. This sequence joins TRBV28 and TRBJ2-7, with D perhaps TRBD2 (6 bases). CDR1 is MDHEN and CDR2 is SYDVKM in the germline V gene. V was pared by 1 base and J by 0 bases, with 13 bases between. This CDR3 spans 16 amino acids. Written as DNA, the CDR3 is TGTGCCAGCAGTTTATATTGGGGGGATGGCTCCTACGAGCAGTACTTC. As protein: CASSLYWGDGSYEQYF.

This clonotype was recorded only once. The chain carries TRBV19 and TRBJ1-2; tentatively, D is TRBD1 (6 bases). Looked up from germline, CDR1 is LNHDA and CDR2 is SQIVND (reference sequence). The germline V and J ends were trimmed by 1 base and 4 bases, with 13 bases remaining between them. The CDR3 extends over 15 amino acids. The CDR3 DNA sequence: TGTGCCAGTAGTATAGGGTTGGACAGCCCCTATGGCTACACCTTC. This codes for CASSIGLDSPYGYTF. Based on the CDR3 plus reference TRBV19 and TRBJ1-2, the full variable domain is DGGITQSPKYLFRKEGQNVTLSCEQNLNHDAMYWYRQDPGQGLRLIYYSQIVNDFQKGDIAEGYSVSREKKESFPLTVTSAQKNPTAFYLCASSIGLDSPYGYTFGSGTRLTVV.

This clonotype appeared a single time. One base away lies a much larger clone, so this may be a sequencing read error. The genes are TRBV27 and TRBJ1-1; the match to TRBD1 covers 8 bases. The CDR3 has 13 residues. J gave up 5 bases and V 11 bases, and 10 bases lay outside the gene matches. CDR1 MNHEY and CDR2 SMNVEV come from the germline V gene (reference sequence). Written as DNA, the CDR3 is TGTGCCGGCGGCCGGGACAGGAGGACTGAAGCTTTCTTT. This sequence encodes CAGGRDRRTEAFF.

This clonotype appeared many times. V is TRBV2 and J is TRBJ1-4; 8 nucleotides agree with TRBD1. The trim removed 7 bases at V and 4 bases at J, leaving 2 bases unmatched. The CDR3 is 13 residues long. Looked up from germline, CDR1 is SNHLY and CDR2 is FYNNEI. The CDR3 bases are TGTGCCAGCAAGGACAGGGTTAATGAAAAACTGTTTTTT. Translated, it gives CASKDRVNEKLFF.

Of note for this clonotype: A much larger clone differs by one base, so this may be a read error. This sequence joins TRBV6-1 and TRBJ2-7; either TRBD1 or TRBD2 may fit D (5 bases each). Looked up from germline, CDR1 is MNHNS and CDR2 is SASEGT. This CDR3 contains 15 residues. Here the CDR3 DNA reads TGTACCAGCAGTGAAATGGTGGGGCTAGCAAACGAGCAGTACTTC. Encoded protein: CTSSEMVGLANEQYF.

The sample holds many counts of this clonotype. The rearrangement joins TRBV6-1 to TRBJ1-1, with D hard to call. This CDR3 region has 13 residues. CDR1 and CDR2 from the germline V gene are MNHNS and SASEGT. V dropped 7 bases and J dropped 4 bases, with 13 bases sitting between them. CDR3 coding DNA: TGTGCCAGCACCTTAGGGAGGTTCACTGAAGCTTTCTTT. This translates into CASTLGRFTEAFF.

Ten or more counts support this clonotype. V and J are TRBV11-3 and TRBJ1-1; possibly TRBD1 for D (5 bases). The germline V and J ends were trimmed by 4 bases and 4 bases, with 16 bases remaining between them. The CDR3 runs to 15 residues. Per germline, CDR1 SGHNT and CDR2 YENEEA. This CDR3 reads CASSSSRGESTEAFF. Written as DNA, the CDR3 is TGTGCCAGCAGCTCTAGTAGGGGAGAGAGCACTGAAGCTTTCTTT.

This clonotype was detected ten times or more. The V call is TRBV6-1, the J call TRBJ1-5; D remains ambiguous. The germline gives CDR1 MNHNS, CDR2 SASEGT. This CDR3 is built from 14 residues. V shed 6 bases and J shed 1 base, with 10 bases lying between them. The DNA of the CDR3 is TGTGCCAGCAGCCATAGTGGGAGCAATCAGCCCCAGCATTTT. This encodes CASSHSGSNQPQHF.

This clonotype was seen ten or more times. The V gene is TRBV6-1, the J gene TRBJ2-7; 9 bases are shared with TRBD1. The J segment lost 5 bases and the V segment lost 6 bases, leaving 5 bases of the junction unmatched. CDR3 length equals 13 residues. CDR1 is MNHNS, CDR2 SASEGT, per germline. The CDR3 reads CASSGTGSNEQYF. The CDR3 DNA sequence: TGTGCCAGCAGCGGGACAGGGAGCAACGAGCAGTACTTC.

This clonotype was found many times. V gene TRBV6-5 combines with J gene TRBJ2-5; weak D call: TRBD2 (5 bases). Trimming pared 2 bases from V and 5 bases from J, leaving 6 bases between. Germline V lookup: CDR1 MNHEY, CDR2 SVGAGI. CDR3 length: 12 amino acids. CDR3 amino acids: CASSYRRETQYF. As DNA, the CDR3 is TGTGCCAGCAGTTACAGGAGGGAGACCCAGTACTTC.

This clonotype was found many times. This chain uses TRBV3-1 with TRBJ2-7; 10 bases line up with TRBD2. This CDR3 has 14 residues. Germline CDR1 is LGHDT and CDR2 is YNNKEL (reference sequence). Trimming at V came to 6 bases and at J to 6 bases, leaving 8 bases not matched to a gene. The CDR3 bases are TGTGCCAGCAGTGAGCTAGCGGGAGAGGGCGAGCAGTACTTC. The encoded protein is CASSELAGEGEQYF.

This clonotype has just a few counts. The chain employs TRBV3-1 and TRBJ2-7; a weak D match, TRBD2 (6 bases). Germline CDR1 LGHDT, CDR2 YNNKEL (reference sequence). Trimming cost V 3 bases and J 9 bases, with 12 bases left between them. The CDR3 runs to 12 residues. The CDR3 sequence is CASSQGMGGQYF. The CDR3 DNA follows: TGTGCCAGCAGCCAGGGGATGGGAGGGCAGTACTTC.

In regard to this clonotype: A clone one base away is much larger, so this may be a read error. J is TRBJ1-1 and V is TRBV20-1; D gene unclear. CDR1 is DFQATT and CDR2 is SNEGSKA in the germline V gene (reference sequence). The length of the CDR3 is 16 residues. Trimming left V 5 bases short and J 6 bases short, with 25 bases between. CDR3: CSAAPRRVFVRSEAFF. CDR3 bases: TGCAGTGCTGCTCCTAGGAGGGTCTTCGTGAGGTCTGAAGCTTTCTTT.

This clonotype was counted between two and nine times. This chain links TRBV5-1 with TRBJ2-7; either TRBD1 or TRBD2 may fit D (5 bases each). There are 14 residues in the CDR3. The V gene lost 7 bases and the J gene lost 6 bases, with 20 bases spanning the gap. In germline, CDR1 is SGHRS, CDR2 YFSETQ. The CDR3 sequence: CASVRDPSSPEQYF. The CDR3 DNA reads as TGCGCCAGCGTCCGGGACCCCTCGTCCCCCGAGCAGTACTTC.

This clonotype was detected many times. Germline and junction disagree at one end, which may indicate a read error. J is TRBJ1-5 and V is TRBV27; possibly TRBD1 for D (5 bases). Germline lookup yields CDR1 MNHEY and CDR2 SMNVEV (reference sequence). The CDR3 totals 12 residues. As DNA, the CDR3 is TGTGCCAGCAGTCCGCCGGGGGGGAATGGGGTATTT. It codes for CASSPPGGNGVF.

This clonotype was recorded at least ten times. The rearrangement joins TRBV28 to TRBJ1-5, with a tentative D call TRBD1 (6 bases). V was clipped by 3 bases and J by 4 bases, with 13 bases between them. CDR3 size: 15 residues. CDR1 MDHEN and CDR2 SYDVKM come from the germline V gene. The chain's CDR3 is CASSFWQGKNQPQHF. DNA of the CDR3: TGTGCCAGCAGTTTCTGGCAGGGGAAGAATCAGCCCCAGCATTTT.

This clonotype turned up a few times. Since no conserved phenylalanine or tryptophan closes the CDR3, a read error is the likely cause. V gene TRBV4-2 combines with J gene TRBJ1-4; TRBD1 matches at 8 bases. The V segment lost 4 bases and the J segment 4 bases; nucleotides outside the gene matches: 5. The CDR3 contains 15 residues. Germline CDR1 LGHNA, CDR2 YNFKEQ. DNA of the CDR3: TGTGCCAGCAGCCGACACAGGGGGGATAATGAAAAACTGTTTCTT. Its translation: CASSRHRGDNEKLFL.